This TCR beta chain was sequenced for a study of Graves' ophthalmopathy and Graves' hyperthyroidism. CDR3 regions of TCR beta were amplified from RNA transcripts. Amplification began with first-round RT-PCR using HTBI primers, then second-round multiplex PCR was performed. In TCRdb, the multiplex PCR reads were re-called with MiXCR into one record per CDR3 protein. Here the sample spans about 700,000 distinct CDR3 sequences, around 40% being singletons. The CDR3 length is 16 residues. The V and J ends lost 7 bases and 1 base, in that order; junction bases with no gene match: 9. CDR1 is SNHLY, CDR2 FYNNEI, per germline.

This TCR was sampled from an adult man with Graves' ophthalmopathy. Input material: peripheral blood. The rearrangement joins TRBV2 to TRBJ2-5; 10 nucleotides match TRBD1. The CDR3 sequence is CASNTRTGGSQETQYF. The CDR3 DNA is TGTGCCAGCAACACACGGACAGGGGGATCCCAAGAGACCCAGTACTTC. Supplemented by reference TRBV2 and TRBJ2-5, the full variable domain reads EPEVTQTPSHQVTQMGQEVILRCVPISNHLYFYWYRQILGQKVEFLVSFYNNEISEKSEIFDDQFSVERPDGSNFTLKIRSTKLEDSAMYFCASNTRTGGSQETQYFGPGTRLLVL.